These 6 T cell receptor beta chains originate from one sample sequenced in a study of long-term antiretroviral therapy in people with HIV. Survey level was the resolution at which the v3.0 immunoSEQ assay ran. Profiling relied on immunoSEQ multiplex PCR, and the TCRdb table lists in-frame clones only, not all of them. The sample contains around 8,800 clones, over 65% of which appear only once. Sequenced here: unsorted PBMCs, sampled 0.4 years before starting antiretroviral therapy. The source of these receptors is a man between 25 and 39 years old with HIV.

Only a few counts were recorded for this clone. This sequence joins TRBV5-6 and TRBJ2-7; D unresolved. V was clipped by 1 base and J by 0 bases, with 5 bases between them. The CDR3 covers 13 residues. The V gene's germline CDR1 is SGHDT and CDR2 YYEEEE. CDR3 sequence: CASSLWSSYEQYF. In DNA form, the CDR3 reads TGTGCCAGCAGCTTGTGGAGCTCCTACGAGCAGTACTTC.

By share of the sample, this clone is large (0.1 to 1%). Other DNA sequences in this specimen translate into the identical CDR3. CDR3 region: CASSLGPLAGGLYEQYF. CDR3 DNA: TGTGCCAGCAGCTTAGGTCCCTTGGCGGGAGGCCTCTACGAGCAGTACTTC. The J gene is TRBJ2-7, the V gene TRBV7-2; 8 bases line up with TRBD2. The CDR3 loop spans 17 amino acids. Germline CDR1 and CDR2: SGHTA and FQGNSA. With 1 base clipped from V and 3 bases from J, the junction kept 11 bases outside the gene matches.

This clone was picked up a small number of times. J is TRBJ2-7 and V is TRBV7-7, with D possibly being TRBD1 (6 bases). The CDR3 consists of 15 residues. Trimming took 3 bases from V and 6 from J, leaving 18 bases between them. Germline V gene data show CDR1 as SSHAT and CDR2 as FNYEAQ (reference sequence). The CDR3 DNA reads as TGTGCCAGCAGCTTTGGTTTGGACAGTATGAGCGAGCAGTACTTC. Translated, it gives CASSFGLDSMSEQYF.

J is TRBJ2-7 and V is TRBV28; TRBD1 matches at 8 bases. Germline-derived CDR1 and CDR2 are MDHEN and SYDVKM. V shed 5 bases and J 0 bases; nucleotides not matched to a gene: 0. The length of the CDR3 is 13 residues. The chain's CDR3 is CASSTGGSYEQYF. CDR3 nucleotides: TGTGCCAGCAGTACAGGGGGCTCCTACGAGCAGTACTTC. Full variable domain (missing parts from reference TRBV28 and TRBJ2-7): DVKVTQSSRYLVKRTGEKVFLECVQDMDHENMFWYRQDPGLGLRLIYFSYDVKMKEKGDIPEGYSVSREKKERFSLILESASTNQTSMYLCASSTGGSYEQYFGPGTRLTVT.

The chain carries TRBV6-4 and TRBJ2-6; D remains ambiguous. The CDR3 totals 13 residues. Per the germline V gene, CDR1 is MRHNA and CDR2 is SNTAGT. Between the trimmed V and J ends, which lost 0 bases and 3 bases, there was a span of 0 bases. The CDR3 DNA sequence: TGTGCCAGCAGTGACTCTGGGGCCAACGTCCTGACTTTC. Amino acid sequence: CASSDSGANVLTF.

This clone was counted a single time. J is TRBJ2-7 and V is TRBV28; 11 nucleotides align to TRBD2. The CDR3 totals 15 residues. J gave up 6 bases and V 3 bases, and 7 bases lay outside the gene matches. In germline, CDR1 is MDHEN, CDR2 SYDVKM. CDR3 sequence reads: CASSFPGLAGTEQYF. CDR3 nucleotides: TGTGCCAGCAGTTTCCCTGGACTAGCGGGTACCGAGCAGTACTTC. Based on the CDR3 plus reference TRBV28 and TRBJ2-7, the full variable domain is DVKVTQSSRYLVKRTGEKVFLECVQDMDHENMFWYRQDPGLGLRLIYFSYDVKMKEKGDIPEGYSVSREKKERFSLILESASTNQTSMYLCASSFPGLAGTEQYFGPGTRLTVT.